The 9 T cell receptor beta chains reported below all come from one sample, sequenced in a study of T cell repertoires in cytomegalovirus infection. These receptors are not linked to any known antigen. TCRdb reprocessed the reads via MiXCR and lists one record per CDR3 protein. The table lists 90,000 to 120,000 distinct CDR3 sequences, roughly 40% of them singletons. This sample comprised CD8+ T cells from cultured PBMCs, obtained from culture after CMV antigen stimulation. The receptor source for this set is a human donor in good health (CMV status not recorded). Some clones in this sample may be carry-over from other donors' samples.

The chain uses TRBV12-3 or TRBV12-4 and TRBJ2-3; 9 bases fit TRBD2. This CDR3 spans 16 amino acids. The junction had 8 bases not matched to a gene; V was cut back by 2 bases and J by 5 bases. The CDR3 nucleotides are TGTGCCAGCAGTTTAAGAGCTAGCGGGGTGGAAGATACGCAGTATTTT. This translates into CASSLRASGVEDTQYF.

This clonotype was counted ten times or more. This chain links TRBV7-2 with TRBJ1-1, with D possibly matching TRBD1 (5 bases). The CDR3 has 16 amino acids. Germline V gene sequence: CDR1 SGHTA, CDR2 FQGNSA. V was cut by 4 bases and J by 2 bases, with 17 bases left in between. The CDR3 DNA is TGTGCCAGCAGCTCGGGGGTGGGGGGGTCAAACACTGAAGCTTTCTTT. Its translation is CASSSGVGGSNTEAFF.

This clonotype was counted ten times or more. This rearrangement joins TRBV12-3 or TRBV12-4 to TRBJ2-5; perhaps TRBD1 as D (5 bases). V shed 1 base and J shed 2 bases, with 11 bases lying between them. The CDR3 totals 15 residues. The CDR3 nucleotides read TGTGCCAGCAGTTTAGGGGGCATGGAGCAAGAGACCCAGTACTTC. Protein sequence: CASSLGGMEQETQYF.

Regarding this clonotype: Since a much larger clone is just one base distant, this may be a read error. The gene calls are TRBV11-2 and TRBJ2-1; D gene ambiguous. Trimming shortened V by 5 bases and J by 4 bases, and 3 bases separated the two germline ends. Germline V CDR1 and CDR2: SGHAT, FQNNGV. CDR3 length: 11 residues. The CDR3 reads CASSHYNEQFF. The CDR3 nucleotides are TGTGCCAGCAGCCATTACAATGAGCAGTTCTTC. Looking up the rest from reference TRBV11-2 and TRBJ2-1 gives the full variable domain: EAGVAQSPRYKIIEKRQSVAFWCNPISGHATLYWYQQILGQGPKLLIQFQNNGVVDDSQLPKDRFSAERLKGVDSTLKIQPAKLEDSAVYLCASSHYNEQFFGPGTRLTVL.

This clonotype has a count of ten or more. CDR3 sequence reads: CASSGTGGNGYTF. Written as DNA, the CDR3 is TGTGCCAGCAGCGGGACAGGGGGAAATGGCTACACCTTC. The V gene is TRBV9, the J gene TRBJ1-2; 10 bases line up with TRBD1. V dropped 3 bases and J dropped 6; count of bases not matched to a gene: 2. Looked up from germline, CDR1 is SGDLS and CDR2 is YYNGEE. The CDR3 is made up of 13 amino acids.

The CDR3 nucleotides are TGTGCCAGCAGCCCTTTAGCGGGGGGGCGCGACGAGCAGTACTTC. Translation: CASSPLAGGRDEQYF. V gene TRBV4-2 combines with J gene TRBJ2-7, with 11 bases aligning to TRBD2. This CDR3 is 15 amino acids long. The V gene end was trimmed by 4 bases and the J gene end by 5 bases; junction bases not matched to a gene: 7. The germline gives CDR1 LGHNA, CDR2 YNFKEQ.

This chain uses TRBV12-3 or TRBV12-4 with TRBJ2-1; D remains ambiguous. The V gene lost 3 bases and the J gene lost 3 bases, with 12 bases spanning the gap. The CDR3 length is 15 residues. CDR3 sequence: CASSFGQIIYNEQFF. CDR3 DNA: TGTGCCAGCAGTTTCGGGCAGATAATCTACAATGAGCAGTTCTTC.

J is TRBJ1-1 and V is TRBV12-3 or TRBV12-4; perhaps TRBD1 as D (5 bases). This CDR3 is built from 13 residues. Trimming cost V 5 bases and J 3 bases, with 10 bases left between them. Here the CDR3 DNA reads TGTGCCAGCAGTCAATGGGGGGACACTGAAGCTTTCTTT. It translates to CASSQWGDTEAFF.

This clonotype was observed a few times. The chain carries TRBV6-4 and TRBJ1-5; D gene unclear. This CDR3 has 14 residues. Germline loops: CDR1 MRHNA, CDR2 SNTAGT. V lost 6 bases and J 0 bases, leaving 9 bases between the germline ends. The CDR3 sequence is CASSGRDSNQPQHF. The DNA for the CDR3 is TGTGCCAGCAGCGGACGGGATAGCAATCAGCCCCAGCATTTT.